The clone carrying this T cell receptor beta chain has only a few counts. The antigen is unknown. The data belong to a study of cytomegalovirus exposure and HLA in healthy donors. Study-wide results and caveats: A previous analysis found most TCR beta V segments productive roughly 90% or roughly 30% of the time.

Use of 60 Vbeta and 13 Jbeta primers characterized the PCR. Only in-frame clones appear in the TCRdb table, and some are missing; sequencing was by immunoSEQ multiplex PCR. The sample shows about 94,000 clones, around 74% of them seen only once. V lost 6 bases to trimming and J lost 5 bases, with 17 bases between them. Germline loops: CDR1 ENHRY, CDR2 SYGVKD. This CDR3 is built from 14 residues. The receptor was isolated from a man between 40 and 49 years old in good health and CMV-seropositive. Sequencing was performed on PBMCs. The chain has TRBV10-3 and TRBJ2-7; tentative D call: TRBD2 (7 bases). Here the CDR3 DNA reads TGTGCCATCAGGCGGGGGCTCGATGAAAACGAGCAGTACTTC. Translation gives CAIRRGLDENEQYF.